The clone carrying this T cell receptor (beta chain) was seen only a few times. This entry comes from a study of blood T cell repertoires in COVID-19. Study at large: COVID-19 samples collected from the United States, Italy and Spain covered acute and convalescent phases. Sources were T cells, B-cell-depleted T cells, or PBMCs; the material itself was cDNA or gDNA.

Per the authors' pipeline: Cell counts per sample came from amplifying reference gene primers. Data came from immunoSEQ multiplex PCR; TCRdb stores just in-frame clones and leaves some out. The V and J calls and clone size were taken over from that table, and D and trimming were inferred from the DNA. The sample lists tens of thousands of clones; more than 60% were seen once. The source is a woman of 80 years or more with active or convalescent COVID-19. The sequencing input was peripheral blood.

CDR3 protein: CASSPEAGAIYYGYTF. The DNA for the CDR3 is TGTGCCAGTAGTCCAGAAGCAGGGGCGATCTACTATGGCTACACCTTC. This sequence joins TRBV19 and TRBJ1-2, with D tentatively TRBD1 (6 bases). The germline V gene has CDR1 LNHDA and CDR2 SQIVND (reference sequence). The length of the CDR3 is 16 residues. V lost 5 bases, J lost 3 bases, and 19 bases lay in between.